This entry describes one T cell receptor beta chain. Its antigen remains unidentified. This CDR3 is built from 16 residues. Germline V gene lookup returns CDR1 MNHEY and CDR2 SVGEGT. V lost 5 bases and J 7 bases, leaving 21 bases between the germline ends. The data were obtained in a study of CD4 T cell repertoires in COVID-19. Study as a whole: Relabeled CFSE-low cells, IL-2-expanded for around nine days, met spikes from other coronaviruses. Study findings and constraints: Several top expanded SARS-CoV-2-reactive clonotypes were shared by two or three memory subsets. Between roughly 6.5 and 28% of SARS-CoV-2 clonotypes also appeared in SARS-CoV and/or HKU1 spike cultures.

Measured with immunoSEQ multiplex PCR; TCRdb has only the in-frame clones, and not every one. The table lists 70,000 to 95,000 clones, 83% of them singletons. Material: CD4+ T cells from peripheral blood, obtained after recovery from COVID-19. This sequence joins TRBV6-2 or TRBV6-3 and TRBJ2-4, with no clear D. This clonotype originated in a human donor who had COVID-19. The DNA for the CDR3 is TGTGCCAGCAGTCACATGGAACTGGATTGGAGTAACATTCAGTACTTC. Its translation: CASSHMELDWSNIQYF.